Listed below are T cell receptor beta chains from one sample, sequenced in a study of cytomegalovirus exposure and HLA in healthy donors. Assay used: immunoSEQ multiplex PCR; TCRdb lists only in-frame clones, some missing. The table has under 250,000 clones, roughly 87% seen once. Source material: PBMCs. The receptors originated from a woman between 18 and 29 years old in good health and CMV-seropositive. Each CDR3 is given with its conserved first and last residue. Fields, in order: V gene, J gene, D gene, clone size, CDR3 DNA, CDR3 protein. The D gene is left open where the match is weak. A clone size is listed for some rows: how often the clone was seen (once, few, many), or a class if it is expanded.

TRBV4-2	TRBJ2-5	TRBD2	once	TGTGCCAGCAGCCAAGCAGTGCGGGAGGACCAAGAGACCCAGTACTTC	CASSQAVREDQETQYF
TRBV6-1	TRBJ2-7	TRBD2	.	TGTGCCAGCAGTGAAGCTAACGGCGGGAGCTCCTACGAGCAGTACTTC	CASSEANGGSSYEQYF
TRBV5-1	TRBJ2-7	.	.	TGCGCCAGCAGCTTGTCCCCTAGCTCCTACGAGCAGTACTTC	CASSLSPSSYEQYF
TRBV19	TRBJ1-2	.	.	TGTGCCTCCGAGGTGGGAGCGTCCTATGGCTACACCTTC	CASEVGASYGYTF
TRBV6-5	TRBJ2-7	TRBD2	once	TGTGCCAGCAGTTACATAGCGGGAGCGGCTGACGAGCAGTACTTC	CASSYIAGAADEQYF
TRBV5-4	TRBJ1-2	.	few	TGTGCCAGCAGCAGGAGTGCGGGAGCTAACTATGGCTACACCTTC	CASSRSAGANYGYTF
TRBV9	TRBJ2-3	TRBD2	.	TGTGCCAGCAGCGCCTCTCGCCATGAGGGACTAGCGGTGAGCACAGATACGCAGTATTTT	CASSASRHEGLAVSTDTQYF
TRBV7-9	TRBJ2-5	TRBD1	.	TGTGCCAGCAGCCAAGGGGGCAGGCAAGAGACCCAGTACTTC	CASSQGGRQETQYF
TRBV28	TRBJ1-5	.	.	TGTGCCAGCAGTCAAGGAGGAACTTATAGCAATCAGCCCCAGCATTTT	CASSQGGTYSNQPQHF
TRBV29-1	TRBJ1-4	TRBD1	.	TGCAGCGTTTGGGACAGGGCCAGGGATGAAAAACTGTTTTTT	CSVWDRARDEKLFF
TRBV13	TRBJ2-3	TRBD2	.	TGTGCCAGCAGCGCTGGACTAGCGGGAGGGATTACAGATACGCAGTATTTT	CASSAGLAGGITDTQYF
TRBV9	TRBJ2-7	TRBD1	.	TGTGCCAGCAGCGTGGCCGACAGGGTTAACTCCTACGAGCAGTACTTC	CASSVADRVNSYEQYF
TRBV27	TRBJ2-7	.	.	TGTGCCAGCAGTTTATCGGGGAGCTCCTACGAGCAGTACTTC	CASSLSGSSYEQYF
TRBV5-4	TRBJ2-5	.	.	TGTGCCAGCAGCTTGGTCGTCGGGATTTGGGGGACCCAGTACTTC	CASSLVVGIWGTQYF
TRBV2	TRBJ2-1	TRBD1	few	TGTGCCAGCCTACCGTGGGACAGCCCCTACAATGAGCAGTTCTTC	CASLPWDSPYNEQFF
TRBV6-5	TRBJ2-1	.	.	TGTGCCAGCTACGGTTTTCCGGGAGTTGATGAGCAGTTCTTC	CASYGFPGVDEQFF